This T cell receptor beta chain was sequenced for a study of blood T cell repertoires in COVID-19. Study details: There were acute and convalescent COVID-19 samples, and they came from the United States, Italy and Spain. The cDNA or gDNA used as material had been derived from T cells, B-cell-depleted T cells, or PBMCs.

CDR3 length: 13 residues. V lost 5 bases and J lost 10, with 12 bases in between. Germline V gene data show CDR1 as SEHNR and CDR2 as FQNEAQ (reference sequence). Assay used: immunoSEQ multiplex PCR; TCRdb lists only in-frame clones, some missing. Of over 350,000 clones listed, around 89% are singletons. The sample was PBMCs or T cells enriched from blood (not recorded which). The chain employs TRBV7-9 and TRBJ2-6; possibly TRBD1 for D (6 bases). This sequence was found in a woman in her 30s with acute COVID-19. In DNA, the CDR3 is TGTGCCAGCAGCCCCCGACAGGCTAACGTCCTGACTTTC. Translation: CASSPRQANVLTF.